One and the same sample provided the 3 T cell receptor beta chains below, sequenced in a study of cytomegalovirus exposure and HLA in healthy donors. The PCR made use of 60 Vbeta and 13 Jbeta primers. Profiling relied on immunoSEQ multiplex PCR, and the TCRdb table lists in-frame clones only, not all of them. The sample includes about 150,000 clones, 77% seen only once; the top ten take approximately 1.5%. What was sequenced was PBMCs. The receptors shown here come from a woman aged 30 to 39 in good health and CMV-seropositive.

The chain links TRBV5-6 to TRBJ2-3, with D maybe TRBD2 (6 bases). This CDR3 is 14 amino acids long. V gave up 6 bases and J gave up 5 bases, with 16 bases separating them. Germline CDR1 is SGHDT and CDR2 is YYEEEE. CDR3 protein: CASTILPGLDTQYF. CDR3 bases: TGTGCCAGCACTATCCTGCCGGGACTAGATACGCAGTATTTT. Supplemented by reference TRBV5-6 and TRBJ2-3, the full variable domain reads DAGVTQSPTHLIKTRGQQVTLRCSPKSGHDTVSWYQQALGQGPQFIFQYYEEEERQRGNFPDRFSGHQFPNYSSELNVNALLLGDSALYLCASTILPGLDTQYFGPGTRLTVL.

The CDR3, as DNA: TGTGCCAGCAGCCGATCAGGGGGACTAGCGGGAGCCTACGAGCAGTACTTC. Amino acids: CASSRSGGLAGAYEQYF. The genes are TRBV7-2 and TRBJ2-7, with 14 positions matching TRBD2. The ends lost 5 bases at V and 2 bases at J; junction bases unmatched: 8. The germline CDR1 and CDR2 sequences are SGHTA and FQGNSA. CDR3 length: 17 amino acids.

This clone is a singleton in its sample. This chain joins TRBV5-4 and TRBJ2-7, with D perhaps matching TRBD1 (5 bases). The CDR3 sequence is 16 residues long. The germline gives CDR1 SGHNT, CDR2 YYREEE (reference sequence). With 4 bases removed from V and 0 bases from J, the gap between germline ends came to 17 bases. CDR3 region: CASSATGGAGSYEQYF. The CDR3 DNA sequence: TGTGCCAGCAGCGCAACAGGTGGGGCCGGCTCCTACGAGCAGTACTTC. Based on the CDR3 plus reference TRBV5-4 and TRBJ2-7, the full variable domain is ETGVTQSPTHLIKTRGQQVTLRCSSQSGHNTVSWYQQALGQGPQFIFQYYREEENGRGNFPPRFSGLQFPNYSSELNVNALELDDSALYLCASSATGGAGSYEQYFGPGTRLTVT.